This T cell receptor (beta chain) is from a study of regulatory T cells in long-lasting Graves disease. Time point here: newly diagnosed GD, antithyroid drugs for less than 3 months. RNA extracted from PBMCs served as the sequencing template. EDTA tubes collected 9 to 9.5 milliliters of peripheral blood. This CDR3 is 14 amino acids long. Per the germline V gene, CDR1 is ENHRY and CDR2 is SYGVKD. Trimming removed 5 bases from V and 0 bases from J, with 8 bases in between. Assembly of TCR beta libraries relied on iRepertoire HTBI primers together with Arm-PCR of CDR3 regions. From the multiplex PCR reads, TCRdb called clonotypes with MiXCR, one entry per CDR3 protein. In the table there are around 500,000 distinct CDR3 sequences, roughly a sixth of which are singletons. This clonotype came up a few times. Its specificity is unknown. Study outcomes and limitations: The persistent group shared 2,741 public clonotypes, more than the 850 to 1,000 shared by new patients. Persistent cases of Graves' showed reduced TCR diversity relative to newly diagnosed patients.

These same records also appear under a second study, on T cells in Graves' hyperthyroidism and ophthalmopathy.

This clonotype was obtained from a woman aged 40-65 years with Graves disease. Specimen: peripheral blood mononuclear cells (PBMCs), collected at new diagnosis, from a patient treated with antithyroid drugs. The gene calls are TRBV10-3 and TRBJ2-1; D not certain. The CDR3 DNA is TGTGCCATCAGTCCAAGAAGCTCCTACAATGAGCAGTTCTTC. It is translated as CAISPRSSYNEQFF.